This TCR beta chain appears in the sequencing data of a study of blood T cell repertoires in COVID-19. About the study: Nucleic acid was either cDNA or gDNA, and it came from T cells, B-cell-depleted T cells, or PBMCs.

The study drew participants aged about 18 to 90 years from 20 to 30 US areas. Self-reported history from a screening survey and questionnaire set each donor's cohort. Libraries were prepared by immunoSEQ multiplex PCR; TCRdb keeps only in-frame clonotypes and omits some of them. The sample includes under 350,000 clones, about 89% seen only once; the top ten take 1.7%. The clonotype originates from a woman aged 40 to 50 who had recovered from COVID-19. Sequencing was carried out using PBMCs or T cells enriched from blood (not recorded which).

The CDR3 bases are TGTGCCAGCAGTTGGTCCCGGGACAGGGTGGGCGAGCAGTACTTC. Protein product: CASSWSRDRVGEQYF. The chain couples TRBV27 to TRBJ2-7; 9 nucleotides align to TRBD1. Losses at the gene ends were 4 bases for V and 6 bases for J; bases not matched to a gene: 10. CDR1 and CDR2 from the germline V gene are MNHEY and SMNVEV (reference sequence). The CDR3 is 15 amino acids.